Each of the 28 T cell receptor beta chains below was sequenced from the same sample in a study of blood T cell repertoires in COVID-19. Some clones are missing from TCRdb's copy, which holds only in-frame ones; the method was immunoSEQ multiplex PCR. The table has roughly 69,000 clones, 65% to 80% seen once. The sequenced sample was peripheral blood. The receptor set was obtained from a human donor in a cohort sampled during active COVID-19.

The V and J genes are TRBV6-1 and TRBJ2-3; D remains unclear. V lost 3 bases to trimming and J lost 2 bases, with 9 bases between them. Germline CDR1 is MNHNS and CDR2 is SASEGT. The CDR3 covers 14 residues. The CDR3 is CASSDGGYTDTQYF. Here the CDR3 DNA reads TGTGCCAGCAGTGATGGCGGCTACACAGATACGCAGTATTTT.

The chain has TRBV6-2 or TRBV6-3 and TRBJ2-1; 10 positions agree with TRBD2. Germline CDR1 reads MNHEY; CDR2 reads SVGEGT. The V segment lost 0 bases and the J segment 2 bases; nucleotides outside the gene matches: 4. The CDR3 length is 17 residues. In nucleotides, the CDR3 is TGTGCCAGCAGTTACTCGACTAGCGGGCCCCCCTACAATGAGCAGTTCTTC. The encoded protein is CASSYSTSGPPYNEQFF.

This clone was recorded only once. The chain combines TRBV5-1 with TRBJ2-3, with 10 bases fitting TRBD1. The CDR3 consists of 15 residues. In germline, CDR1 is SGHRS, CDR2 YFSETQ. After removal of 3 bases from V and 2 bases from J, the junction contained 3 bases not matched to a gene. The CDR3, as DNA: TGCGCCAGCAGCTCCGGGACAGGGGTCACAGATACGCAGTATTTT. This sequence encodes CASSSGTGVTDTQYF.

The table lists this clone with many counts. The V call is TRBV5-1, the J call TRBJ2-1; 7 nucleotides match TRBD2. Trimming at V came to 0 bases and at J to 0 bases, leaving 3 bases not matched to a gene. The germline V gene has CDR1 SGHRS and CDR2 YFSETQ. The CDR3 length is 16 residues. The CDR3 loop is CASSLGGGGSYNEQFF. CDR3 nucleotides: TGCGCCAGCAGCTTGGGGGGCGGGGGCTCCTACAATGAGCAGTTCTTC. Complete variable domain (other parts from reference TRBV5-1 and TRBJ2-1): KAGVTQTPRYLIKTRGQQVTLSCSPISGHRSVSWYQQTPGQGLQFLFEYFSETQRNKGNFPGRFSGRQFSNSRSEMNVSTLELGDSALYLCASSLGGGGSYNEQFFGPGTRLTVL.

This chain joins TRBV4-3 and TRBJ2-7, with D tentatively TRBD2 (5 bases). V dropped 1 base and J dropped 7 bases, with 11 bases sitting between them. The CDR3 is 13 amino acids. Germline CDR1 and CDR2: LGHNA and YSLEER. The CDR3 region has the DNA TGCGCCAGCAGCCAAGTGGTCGGCGGGGAGCAGTACTTC. Translating it yields CASSQVVGGEQYF.

This clone was counted between two and nine times. The gene calls are TRBV5-1 and TRBJ1-1; D call uncertain. The CDR3 runs 16 residues. Trimming removed 4 bases from V and 0 bases from J, with 16 bases in between. Germline values: CDR1 SGHRS, CDR2 YFSETQ. DNA of the CDR3: TGCGCCAGCAGCGTGTCGAGGAACTTATTGAACACTGAAGCTTTCTTT. Translated, it gives CASSVSRNLLNTEAFF.

Comments on this clone: One junction end does not reproduce the germline sequence, and a read error may be involved. CDR3 nucleotides: TGTGCTAGCAGCCTGGGGCCAGGTCCTAATGAAAAACTGTTTTTT. Its protein is CASSLGPGPNEKLFF. The rearrangement uses TRBV7-7 and TRBJ1-4; D perhaps matches TRBD1 (5 bases). The CDR3 is 15 residues long. Germline V CDR1 and CDR2: SSHAT, FNYEAQ (reference sequence).

This clone was detected once. The J gene is TRBJ2-1, the V gene TRBV19; TRBD2 matches 7 bases. Trimming took 5 bases from V and 0 from J; bases not matched to a gene: 7. CDR3 length: 16 residues. CDR1 is LNHDA and CDR2 is SQIVND in the germline V gene (reference sequence). The CDR3 DNA is TGTGCCAGTAGTTCATGGGGGGGGGTCTCCTACAATGAGCAGTTCTTC. It translates to CASSSWGGVSYNEQFF.

This clone was seen a single time. CDR3: CASSLMGRDSSKWASTDTQYF. DNA of the CDR3: TGCGCCAGCAGCTTGATGGGCCGGGACTCATCCAAATGGGCTAGCACAGATACGCAGTATTTT. This sequence joins TRBV5-1 and TRBJ2-3; D perhaps matches TRBD2 (6 bases). Trimming left V 1 base short and J 0 bases short, with 27 bases between. Germline V gene sequence: CDR1 SGHRS, CDR2 YFSETQ. The CDR3 loop spans 21 amino acids.

The rearrangement uses TRBV7-2 and TRBJ2-7; 10 nucleotides match TRBD1. Germline values: CDR1 SGHTA, CDR2 FQGNSA. This CDR3 comprises 16 residues. Trimming removed 4 bases from V and 4 bases from J; junction bases left unmatched: 10. The CDR3 nucleotides are TGTGCCAGCAGCTCACACCGGGACAGGGGAATTTACGAGCAGTACTTC. Protein sequence: CASSSHRDRGIYEQYF.

This chain uses TRBV18 with TRBJ2-7, with D maybe TRBD2 (6 bases). V was clipped by 3 bases and J by 4 bases, with 13 bases between them. CDR1 and CDR2 from the germline V gene are KGHSH and LQKENI. The CDR3 spans 14 residues. CDR3 amino acids: CASSPSREVYEQYF. The DNA for the CDR3 is TGTGCCAGCTCACCTAGCAGGGAGGTGTACGAGCAGTACTTC.

This sequence joins TRBV24-1 and TRBJ2-3, with D possibly matching TRBD1 (5 bases). Per germline, CDR1 KGHDR and CDR2 SFDVKD. V lost 10 bases to trimming and J lost 4 bases, with 14 bases between them. The CDR3 runs to 13 residues. CDR3 in DNA: TGTGCCACGGGCCCGGTAGGGGCAGATACGCAGTATTTT. Translated, it gives CATGPVGADTQYF.

This clone showed up just once. CDR3 in amino acids: CASTGTGEPQKQYF. In DNA, the CDR3 is TGTGCCAGCACGGGGACAGGGGAACCCCAGAAGCAGTACTTC. The chain carries TRBV7-6 and TRBJ2-7, with TRBD1 matching over 10 bases. Unmatched junction bases numbered 11, after V lost 7 bases and J lost 8 bases. The V gene's germline CDR1 is SGHVS and CDR2 FNYEAQ. This CDR3 is built from 14 residues. Full variable domain (rest looked up from reference TRBV7-6 and TRBJ2-7): GAGVSQSPRYKVTKRGQDVALRCDPISGHVSLYWYRQALGQGPEFLTYFNYEAQQDKSGLPNDRFSAERPEGSISTLTIQRTEQRDSAMYRCASTGTGEPQKQYFGPGTRLTVT.

This CDR3 reads CASSSVGGLTEQYF. The CDR3 DNA follows: TGTGCCAGTAGCTCGGTGGGGGGGCTTACCGAGCAGTACTTC. The rearrangement uses TRBV19 and TRBJ2-7, with D possibly TRBD2 on 7 matching bases. The CDR3 consists of 14 residues. Germline V gives CDR1 LNHDA, CDR2 SQIVND (reference sequence). V shed 6 bases and J shed 6 bases, with 18 bases lying between them.

The chain joins TRBV28 to TRBJ2-7; D may be TRBD1 (6 bases). V shed 4 bases and J shed 4 bases, with 11 bases lying between them. The CDR3 runs 13 residues. Germline lookup yields CDR1 MDHEN and CDR2 SYDVKM. In nucleotides, the CDR3 is TGTGCCAGCAGTTCCGGGACACTATACGAGCAGTACTTC. It encodes CASSSGTLYEQYF.

The chain joins TRBV27 to TRBJ2-4, with 10 nucleotides matching TRBD1. V dropped 2 bases and J dropped 0; count of bases not matched to a gene: 4. The CDR3 contains 17 residues. Per the germline V gene, CDR1 is MNHEY and CDR2 is SMNVEV (reference sequence). CDR3 sequence (DNA): TGTGCCAGCAGTTTAGGGACAGGGGTTGTAGCCAAAAACATTCAGTACTTC. Amino acids: CASSLGTGVVAKNIQYF.

J is TRBJ2-3 and V is TRBV9; 8 bases fit TRBD1. This CDR3 region has 15 residues. Losses at the gene ends were 0 bases for V and 3 bases for J; bases not matched to a gene: 3. Germline assignment: CDR1 SGDLS and CDR2 YYNGEE. The CDR3 loop is CASSVGQGTTDTQYF. DNA for the CDR3: TGTGCCAGCAGCGTAGGACAGGGGACGACAGATACGCAGTATTTT.

This clone showed up just once. This sequence joins TRBV2 and TRBJ2-7; D is perhaps TRBD2 (6 bases). The CDR3 covers 14 residues. CDR1 is SNHLY, CDR2 FYNNEI, per germline. Trimming removed 7 bases at V and 0 bases at J, with 13 bases between. CDR3 nucleotide sequence: TGTGCCAGCACCGACCGGGACTCCTCCTACGAGCAGTACTTC. Translation: CASTDRDSSYEQYF.

This clone was found once. This chain joins TRBV30 and TRBJ2-1; 11 bases are shared with TRBD2. Trimming at V came to 7 bases and at J to 10 bases, leaving 9 bases not matched to a gene. This CDR3 is built from 13 residues. Per germline, CDR1 GTSNPN and CDR2 SVGIG (reference sequence). The CDR3 bases are TGTGCCTCACTAGCGGGGGTACGTCCCGAGCAGTTCTTC. Translating it yields CASLAGVRPEQFF.

The V call is TRBV7-9, the J call TRBJ1-5; D is perhaps TRBD1 (6 bases). The CDR3 extends over 15 amino acids. The V end lost 0 bases, the J end lost 2 bases, and 8 bases lay between the germline ends. In germline, CDR1 is SEHNR, CDR2 FQNEAQ (reference sequence). The CDR3 region is CASSLAGGGNQPQHF. Written as DNA, the CDR3 is TGTGCCAGCAGCTTAGCAGGGGGGGGCAATCAGCCCCAGCATTTT.

The chain uses TRBV30 and TRBJ2-5; D possibly corresponds to TRBD1 (6 bases). CDR1 is GTSNPN and CDR2 is SVGIG in the germline V gene (reference sequence). The CDR3 covers 13 residues. V lost 2 bases and J lost 0, with 7 bases in between. In DNA, the CDR3 is TGTGCCTGGAGTACAGGGTACCAAGAGACCCAGTACTTC. As protein: CAWSTGYQETQYF.

V gene TRBV5-1 combines with J gene TRBJ2-1; 10 positions match TRBD2. Looked up from germline, CDR1 is SGHRS and CDR2 is YFSETQ. Germline trimming cut 4 bases from V and 0 bases from J; bases unmatched to any gene: 10. The length of the CDR3 is 18 residues. CDR3 region: CASSQTTSGPSSYNEQFF. The DNA of the CDR3 is TGCGCCAGCAGCCAAACGACTAGCGGGCCGAGCTCCTACAATGAGCAGTTCTTC.

This chain joins TRBV4-1 and TRBJ2-2; D might be TRBD2 (6 bases). Trimming shortened V by 3 bases and J by 2 bases, and 13 bases separated the two germline ends. Germline CDR1 is MGHRA and CDR2 is YSYEKL. The CDR3 has 16 residues. The DNA for the CDR3 is TGCGCCAGCAGCCAGATCCTAGCGCGAAACACCGGGGAGCTGTTTTTT. Translated, it gives CASSQILARNTGELFF.

The chain employs TRBV4-1 and TRBJ1-5, with TRBD1 as a possible D gene (5 bases). V dropped 0 bases and J dropped 7 bases, with 10 bases sitting between them. Germline V lookup: CDR1 MGHRA, CDR2 YSYEKL. The CDR3 covers 14 residues. The CDR3: CASSQDAGYQPQHF. The DNA for the CDR3 is TGCGCCAGCAGCCAAGATGCAGGGTACCAGCCCCAGCATTTT.

The gene calls are TRBV18 and TRBJ2-2; the D is unclear. V was trimmed by 2 bases and J by 5 bases, leaving 6 bases between them. This CDR3 is built from 13 residues. Per germline, CDR1 KGHSH and CDR2 LQKENI. CDR3 DNA: TGTGCCAGCTCACCATCCCGGACCGGGGAGCTGTTTTTT. Translation gives CASSPSRTGELFF.

This clone was seen a single time. V gene TRBV6-5 combines with J gene TRBJ2-5; 7 nucleotides align to TRBD2. CDR1 and CDR2 (germline): MNHEY, SVGAGI. The CDR3 runs to 14 residues. V shed 7 bases, J shed 5 bases, and the junction held 10 bases outside the gene matches. CDR3 sequence: CASMGGVLRETQYF. In DNA, the CDR3 is TGTGCCAGCATGGGGGGGGTTCTTCGGGAGACCCAGTACTTC.

The CDR3 bases are TGTGCCACCAGTGATTTTGACCGGGGGGGGGCCAATTCACCCCTCCACTTT. Residues: CATSDFDRGGANSPLHF. The chain joins TRBV24-1 to TRBJ1-6; a possible D gene is TRBD1 (6 bases). In germline, CDR1 is KGHDR, CDR2 SFDVKD. The V gene lost 1 base and the J gene lost 7 bases, with 16 bases spanning the gap. The CDR3 spans 17 residues.

The sample holds a few counts of this clone. V and J are TRBV6-2 or TRBV6-3 and TRBJ2-5, with 8 bases that match TRBD1. Germline V gene lookup returns CDR1 MNHEY and CDR2 SVGEGT. After removal of 2 bases from V and 5 bases from J, the junction contained 7 bases not matched to a gene. The CDR3 sequence is 15 residues long. The CDR3, as DNA: TGTGCCAGCAGTTACGGGACAGGCTCCTGGGAGACCCAGTACTTC. Its translation: CASSYGTGSWETQYF.